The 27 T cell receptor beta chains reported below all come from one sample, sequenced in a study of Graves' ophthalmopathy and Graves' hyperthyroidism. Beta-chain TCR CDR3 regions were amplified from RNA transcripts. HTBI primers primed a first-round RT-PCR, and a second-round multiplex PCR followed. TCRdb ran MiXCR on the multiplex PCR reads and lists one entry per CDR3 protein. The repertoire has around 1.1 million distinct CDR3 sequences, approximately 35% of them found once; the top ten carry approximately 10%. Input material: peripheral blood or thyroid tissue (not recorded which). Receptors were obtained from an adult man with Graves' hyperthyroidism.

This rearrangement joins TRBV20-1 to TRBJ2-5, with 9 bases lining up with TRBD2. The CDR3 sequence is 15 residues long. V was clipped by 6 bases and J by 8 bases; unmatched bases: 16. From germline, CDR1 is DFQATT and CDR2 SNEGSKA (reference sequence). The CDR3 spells CSACELAGSPHTQYF. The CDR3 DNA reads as TGCAGTGCATGCGAGCTAGCGGGGTCACCGCACACCCAGTACTTC.

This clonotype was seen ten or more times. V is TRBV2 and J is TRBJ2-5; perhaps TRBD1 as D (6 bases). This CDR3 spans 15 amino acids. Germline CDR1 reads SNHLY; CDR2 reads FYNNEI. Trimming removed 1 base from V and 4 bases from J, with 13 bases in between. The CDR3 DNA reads TGTGCCAGCAGTGAAGAGACAGGCTTTGGAGAGACCCAGTACTTC. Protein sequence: CASSEETGFGETQYF.

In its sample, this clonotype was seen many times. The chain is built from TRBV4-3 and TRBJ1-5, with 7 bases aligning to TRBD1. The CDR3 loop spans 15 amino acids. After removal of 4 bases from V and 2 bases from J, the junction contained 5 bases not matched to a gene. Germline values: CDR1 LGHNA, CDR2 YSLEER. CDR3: CASSRYRGGNQPQHF. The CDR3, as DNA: TGCGCCAGCAGCCGCTACAGGGGAGGCAATCAGCCCCAGCATTTT.

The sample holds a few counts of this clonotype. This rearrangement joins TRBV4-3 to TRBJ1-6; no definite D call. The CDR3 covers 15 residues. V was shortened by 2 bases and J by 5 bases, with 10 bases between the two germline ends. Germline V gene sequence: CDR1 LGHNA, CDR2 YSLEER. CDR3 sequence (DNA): TGCGCCAGCAGCCAACATCCCGAAAATAATTCACCCCTCCACTTT. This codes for CASSQHPENNSPLHF.

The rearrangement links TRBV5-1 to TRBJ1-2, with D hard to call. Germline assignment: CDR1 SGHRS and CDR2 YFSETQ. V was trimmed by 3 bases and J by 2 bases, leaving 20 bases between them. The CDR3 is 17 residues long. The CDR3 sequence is CASSSILRGKENYGYTF. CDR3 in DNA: TGCGCCAGCAGCTCCATATTGAGAGGAAAAGAAAACTATGGCTACACCTTC.

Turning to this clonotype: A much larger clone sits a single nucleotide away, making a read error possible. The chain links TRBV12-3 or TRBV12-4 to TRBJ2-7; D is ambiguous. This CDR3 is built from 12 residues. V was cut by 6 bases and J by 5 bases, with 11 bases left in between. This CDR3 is CASRRLRDEQYF. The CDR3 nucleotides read TGTGCCAGCAGAAGACTGCGTGACGAGCAGTACTTC.

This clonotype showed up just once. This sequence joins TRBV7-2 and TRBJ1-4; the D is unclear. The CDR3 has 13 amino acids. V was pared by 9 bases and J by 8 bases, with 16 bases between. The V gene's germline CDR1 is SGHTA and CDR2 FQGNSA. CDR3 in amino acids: CARSVMTGEKLFF. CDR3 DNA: TGTGCCAGGAGTGTGATGACGGGAGAAAAACTGTTTTTT. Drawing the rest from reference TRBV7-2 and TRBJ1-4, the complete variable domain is GAGVSQSPSNKVTEKGKDVELRCDPISGHTALYWYRQSLGQGLEFLIYFQGNSAPDKSGLPSDRFSAERTGGSVSTLTIQRTQQEDSAVYLCARSVMTGEKLFFGSGTQLSVL.

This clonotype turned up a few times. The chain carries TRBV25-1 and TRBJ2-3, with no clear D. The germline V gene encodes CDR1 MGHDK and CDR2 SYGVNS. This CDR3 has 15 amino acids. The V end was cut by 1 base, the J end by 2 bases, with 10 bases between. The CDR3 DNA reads TGTGCCAGCAGTGAATTGGGTGGGTCCACAGATACGCAGTATTTT. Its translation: CASSELGGSTDTQYF. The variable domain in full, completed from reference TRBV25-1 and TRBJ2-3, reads EADIYQTPRYLVIGTGKKITLECSQTMGHDKMYWYQQDPGMELHLIHYSYGVNSTEKGDLSSESTVSRIRTEHFPLTLESARPSHTSQYLCASSELGGSTDTQYFGPGTRLTVL.

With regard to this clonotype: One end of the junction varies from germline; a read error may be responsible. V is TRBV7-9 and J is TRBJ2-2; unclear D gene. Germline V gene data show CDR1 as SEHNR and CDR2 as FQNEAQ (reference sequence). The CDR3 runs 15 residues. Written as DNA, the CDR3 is TGCGCCAGCAGCCAGCGACGGAGGAACACCGGGGAGCTGTTTTTT. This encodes CASSQRRRNTGELFF.

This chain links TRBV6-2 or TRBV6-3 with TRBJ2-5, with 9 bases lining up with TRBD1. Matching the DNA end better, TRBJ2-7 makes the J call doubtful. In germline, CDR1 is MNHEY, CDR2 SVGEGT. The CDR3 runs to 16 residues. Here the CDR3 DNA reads TGTGCCAGCAGTTCGACCGGGACAGGGATCCCCTACGAGCAGTACTTC. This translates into CASSSTGTGIPYEQYF.

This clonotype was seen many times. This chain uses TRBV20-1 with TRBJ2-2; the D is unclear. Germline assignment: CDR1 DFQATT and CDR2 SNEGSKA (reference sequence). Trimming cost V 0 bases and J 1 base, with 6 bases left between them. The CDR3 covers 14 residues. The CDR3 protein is CSARDSGNTGELFF. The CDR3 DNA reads TGCAGTGCTAGAGATTCCGGGAACACCGGGGAGCTGTTTTTT.

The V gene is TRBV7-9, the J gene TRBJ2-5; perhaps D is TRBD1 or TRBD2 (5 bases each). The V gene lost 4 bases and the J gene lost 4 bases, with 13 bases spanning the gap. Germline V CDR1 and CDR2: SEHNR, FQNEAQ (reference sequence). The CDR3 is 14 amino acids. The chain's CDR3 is CASSSGLPRETQYF. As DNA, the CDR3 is TGTGCCAGCAGCTCGGGGCTACCACGAGAGACCCAGTACTTC.

The CDR3 nucleotides read TGCAGCGTTGAGGGGCGGCTTATCGTCGAGCAGTACTTC. Translating it yields CSVEGRLIVEQYF. The V and J genes are TRBV29-1 and TRBJ2-7, with a weak D call TRBD1 (5 bases). The CDR3 has 13 residues. V was cut by 3 bases and J by 6 bases, with 15 bases left in between. Germline V lookup: CDR1 SQVTM, CDR2 ANQGSEA.

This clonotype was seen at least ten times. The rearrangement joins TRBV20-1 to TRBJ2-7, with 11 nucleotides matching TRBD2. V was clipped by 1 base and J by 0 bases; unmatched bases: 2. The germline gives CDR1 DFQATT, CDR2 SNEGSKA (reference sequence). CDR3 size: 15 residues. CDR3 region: CSARVGLAGSYEQYF. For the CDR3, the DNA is TGCAGTGCTAGAGTTGGACTAGCGGGCTCCTACGAGCAGTACTTC.

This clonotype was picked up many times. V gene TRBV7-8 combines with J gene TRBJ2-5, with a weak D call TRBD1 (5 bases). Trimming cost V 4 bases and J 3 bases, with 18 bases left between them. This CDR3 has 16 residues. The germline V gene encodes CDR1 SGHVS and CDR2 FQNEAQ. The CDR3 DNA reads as TGTGCCAGCAGCTCATTGGACACTTCGGCCGAAGAGACCCAGTACTTC. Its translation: CASSSLDTSAEETQYF. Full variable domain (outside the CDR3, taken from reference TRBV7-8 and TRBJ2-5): GAGVSQSPRYKVAKRGQDVALRCDPISGHVSLFWYQQALGQGPEFLTYFQNEAQLDKSGLPSDRFFAERPEGSVSTLKIQRTQQEDSAVYLCASSSLDTSAEETQYFGPGTRLLVL.

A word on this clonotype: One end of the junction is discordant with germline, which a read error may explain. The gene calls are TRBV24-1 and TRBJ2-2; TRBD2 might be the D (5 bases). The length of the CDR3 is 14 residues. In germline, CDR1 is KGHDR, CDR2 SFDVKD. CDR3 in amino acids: CATSGLRATGELFF. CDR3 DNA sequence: TGTGCCACCAGTGGTTTGCGGGCTACCGGGGAGCTGTTTTTT.

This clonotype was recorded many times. The CDR3, as DNA: TGTGCCAGCAGGATGGTGGGTTCGGGGGAGCTGTTTTTT. It encodes CASRMVGSGELFF. This rearrangement joins TRBV14 to TRBJ2-2; D not certain. This CDR3 region has 13 residues. V was cut by 6 bases and J by 8 bases, with 13 bases left in between. Germline V gene sequence: CDR1 SGHDN, CDR2 FVKESK.

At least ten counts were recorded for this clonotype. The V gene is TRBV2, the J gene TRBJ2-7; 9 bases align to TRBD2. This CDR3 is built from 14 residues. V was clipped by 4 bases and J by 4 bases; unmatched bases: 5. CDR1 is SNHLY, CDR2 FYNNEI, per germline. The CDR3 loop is CASSGGLAIYEQYF. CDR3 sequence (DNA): TGTGCCAGCAGTGGGGGACTAGCAATTTACGAGCAGTACTTC.

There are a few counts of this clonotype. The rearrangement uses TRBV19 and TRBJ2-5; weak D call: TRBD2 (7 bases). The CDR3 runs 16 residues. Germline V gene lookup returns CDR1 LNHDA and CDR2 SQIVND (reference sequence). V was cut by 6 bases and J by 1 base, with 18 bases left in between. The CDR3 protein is CASSLGGGEGQETQYF. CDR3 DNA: TGTGCCAGTAGCTTGGGGGGGGGCGAAGGCCAAGAGACCCAGTACTTC.

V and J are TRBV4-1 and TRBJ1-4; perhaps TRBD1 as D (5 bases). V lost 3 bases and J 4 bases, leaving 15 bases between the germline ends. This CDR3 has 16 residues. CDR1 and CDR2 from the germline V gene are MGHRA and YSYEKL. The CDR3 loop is CASSHTTEEVNEKLFF. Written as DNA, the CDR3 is TGCGCCAGCAGCCATACGACAGAGGAAGTTAATGAAAAACTGTTTTTT.

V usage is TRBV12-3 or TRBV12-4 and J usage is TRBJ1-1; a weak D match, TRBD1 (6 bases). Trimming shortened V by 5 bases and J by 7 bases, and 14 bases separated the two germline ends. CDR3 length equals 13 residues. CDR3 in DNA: TGTGCCAGCAGTCCGGGACAAACACGTGAAGCTTTCTTT. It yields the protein CASSPGQTREAFF.

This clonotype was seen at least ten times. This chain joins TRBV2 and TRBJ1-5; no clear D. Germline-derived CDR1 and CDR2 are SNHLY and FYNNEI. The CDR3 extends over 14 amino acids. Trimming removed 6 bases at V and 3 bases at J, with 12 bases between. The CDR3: CASSPRQFNQPQHF. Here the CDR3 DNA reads TGTGCCAGCAGCCCTAGACAATTCAATCAGCCCCAGCATTTT.

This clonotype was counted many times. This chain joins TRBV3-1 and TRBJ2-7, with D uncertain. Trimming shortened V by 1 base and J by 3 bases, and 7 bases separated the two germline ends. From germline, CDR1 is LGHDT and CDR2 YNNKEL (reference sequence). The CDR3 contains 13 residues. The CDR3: CASSQGADYEQYF. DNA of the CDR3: TGTGCCAGCAGCCAAGGGGCAGACTACGAGCAGTACTTC.

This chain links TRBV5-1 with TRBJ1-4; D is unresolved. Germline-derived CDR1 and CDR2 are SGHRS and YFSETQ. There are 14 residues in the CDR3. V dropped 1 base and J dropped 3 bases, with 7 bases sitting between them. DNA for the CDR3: TGCGCCAGCAGCTTGTGTACAGCTAATGAAAAACTGTTTTTT. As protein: CASSLCTANEKLFF.

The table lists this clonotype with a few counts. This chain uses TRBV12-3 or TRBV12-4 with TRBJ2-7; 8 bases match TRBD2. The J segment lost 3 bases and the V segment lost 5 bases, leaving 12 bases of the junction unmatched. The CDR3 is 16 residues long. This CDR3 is CASSPPPTSAGYEQYF. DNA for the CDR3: TGTGCCAGCAGTCCTCCCCCGACTAGCGCGGGCTACGAGCAGTACTTC.

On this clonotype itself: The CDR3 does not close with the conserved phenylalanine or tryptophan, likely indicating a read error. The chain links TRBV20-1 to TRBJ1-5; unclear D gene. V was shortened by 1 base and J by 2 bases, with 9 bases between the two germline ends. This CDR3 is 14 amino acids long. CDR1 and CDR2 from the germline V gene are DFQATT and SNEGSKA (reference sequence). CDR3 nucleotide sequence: TGCAGTGCTAGAGTGGGCTCCGGCAATCAGCCCCAGCATCTT. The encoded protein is CSARVGSGNQPQHL.

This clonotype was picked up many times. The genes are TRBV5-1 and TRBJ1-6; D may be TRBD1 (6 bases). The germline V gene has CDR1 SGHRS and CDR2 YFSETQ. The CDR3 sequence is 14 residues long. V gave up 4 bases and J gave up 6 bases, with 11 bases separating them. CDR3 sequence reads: CASSPPDSNSPLHF. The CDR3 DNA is TGCGCCAGCAGCCCCCCGGACAGTAATTCACCCCTCCACTTT.